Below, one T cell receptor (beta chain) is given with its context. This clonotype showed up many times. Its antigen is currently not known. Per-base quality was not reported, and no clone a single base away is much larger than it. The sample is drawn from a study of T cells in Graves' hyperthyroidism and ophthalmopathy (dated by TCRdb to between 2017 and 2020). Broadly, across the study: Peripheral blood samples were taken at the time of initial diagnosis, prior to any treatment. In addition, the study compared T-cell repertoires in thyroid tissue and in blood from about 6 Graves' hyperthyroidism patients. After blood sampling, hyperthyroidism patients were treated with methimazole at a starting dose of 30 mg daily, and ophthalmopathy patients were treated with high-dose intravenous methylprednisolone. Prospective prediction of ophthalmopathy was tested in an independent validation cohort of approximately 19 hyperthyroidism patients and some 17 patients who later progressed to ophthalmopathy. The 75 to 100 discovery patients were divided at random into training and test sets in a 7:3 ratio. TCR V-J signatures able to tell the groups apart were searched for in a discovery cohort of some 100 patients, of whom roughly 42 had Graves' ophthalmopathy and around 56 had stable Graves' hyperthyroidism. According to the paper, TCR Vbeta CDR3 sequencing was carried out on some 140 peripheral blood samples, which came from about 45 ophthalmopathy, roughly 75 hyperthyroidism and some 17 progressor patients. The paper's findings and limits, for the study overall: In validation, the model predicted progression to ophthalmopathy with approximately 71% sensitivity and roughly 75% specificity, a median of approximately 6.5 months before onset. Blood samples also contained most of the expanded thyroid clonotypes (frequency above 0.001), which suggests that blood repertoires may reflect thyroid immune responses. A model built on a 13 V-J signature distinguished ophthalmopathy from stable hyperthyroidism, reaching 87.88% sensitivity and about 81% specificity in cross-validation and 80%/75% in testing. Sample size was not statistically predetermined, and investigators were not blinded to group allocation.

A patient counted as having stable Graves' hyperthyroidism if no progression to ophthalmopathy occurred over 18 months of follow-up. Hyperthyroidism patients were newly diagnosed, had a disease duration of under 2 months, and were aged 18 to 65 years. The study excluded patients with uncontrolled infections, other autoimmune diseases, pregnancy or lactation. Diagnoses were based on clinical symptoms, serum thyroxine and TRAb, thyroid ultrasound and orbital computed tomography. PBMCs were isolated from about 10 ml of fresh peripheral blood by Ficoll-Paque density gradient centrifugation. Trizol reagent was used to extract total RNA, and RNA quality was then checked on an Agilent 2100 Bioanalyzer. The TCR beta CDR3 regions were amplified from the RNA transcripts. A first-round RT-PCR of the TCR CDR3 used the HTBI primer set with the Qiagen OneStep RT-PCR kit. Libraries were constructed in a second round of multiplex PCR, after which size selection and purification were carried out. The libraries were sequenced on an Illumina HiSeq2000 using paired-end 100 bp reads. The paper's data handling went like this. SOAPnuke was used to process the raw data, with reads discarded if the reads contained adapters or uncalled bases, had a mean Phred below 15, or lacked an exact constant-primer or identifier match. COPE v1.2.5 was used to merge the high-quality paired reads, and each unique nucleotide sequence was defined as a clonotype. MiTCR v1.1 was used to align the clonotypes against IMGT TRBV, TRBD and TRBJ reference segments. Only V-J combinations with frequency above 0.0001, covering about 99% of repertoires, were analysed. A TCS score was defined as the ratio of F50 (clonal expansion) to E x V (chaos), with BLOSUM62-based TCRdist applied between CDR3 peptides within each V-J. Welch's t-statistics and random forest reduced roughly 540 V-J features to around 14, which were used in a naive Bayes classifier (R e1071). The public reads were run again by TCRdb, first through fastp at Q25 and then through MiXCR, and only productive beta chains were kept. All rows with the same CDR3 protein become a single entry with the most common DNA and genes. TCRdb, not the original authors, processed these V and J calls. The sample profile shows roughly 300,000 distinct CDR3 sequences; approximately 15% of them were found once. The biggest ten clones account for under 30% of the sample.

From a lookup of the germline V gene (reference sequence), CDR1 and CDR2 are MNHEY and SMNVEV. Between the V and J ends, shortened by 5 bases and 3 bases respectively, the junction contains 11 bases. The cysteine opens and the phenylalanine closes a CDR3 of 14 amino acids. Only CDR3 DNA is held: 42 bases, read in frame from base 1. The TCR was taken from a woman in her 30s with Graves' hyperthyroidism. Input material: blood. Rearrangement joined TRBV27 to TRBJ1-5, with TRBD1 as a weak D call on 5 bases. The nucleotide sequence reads TGTGCCAGCAGTCCGACAGAGTTCAATCAGCCCCAGCATTTT. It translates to CASSPTEFNQPQHF.